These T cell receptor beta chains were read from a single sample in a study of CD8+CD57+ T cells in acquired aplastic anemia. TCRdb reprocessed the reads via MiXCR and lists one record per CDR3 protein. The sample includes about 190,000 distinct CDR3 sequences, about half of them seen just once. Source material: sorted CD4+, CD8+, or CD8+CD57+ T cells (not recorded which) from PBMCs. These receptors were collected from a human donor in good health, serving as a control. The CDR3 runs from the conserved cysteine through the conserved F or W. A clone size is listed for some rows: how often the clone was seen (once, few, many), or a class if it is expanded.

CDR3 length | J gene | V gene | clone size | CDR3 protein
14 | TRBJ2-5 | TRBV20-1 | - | CSAIGLDNQETQYF
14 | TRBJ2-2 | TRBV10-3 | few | CAIAGQRNTGELFF
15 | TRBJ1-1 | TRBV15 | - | CATSVSRGPWAEAFF
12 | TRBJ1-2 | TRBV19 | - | CASSIRDYGYTF
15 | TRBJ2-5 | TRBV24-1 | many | CATSEGRLIQETQYF
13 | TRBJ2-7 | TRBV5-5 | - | CASGGQGVHEQYF
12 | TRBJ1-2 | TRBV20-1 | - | CSATVMGVGYTF
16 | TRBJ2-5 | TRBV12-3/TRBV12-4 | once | CASSQARDHGIETQYF
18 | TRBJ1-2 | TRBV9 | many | CASSPNPIGREANYGYTF
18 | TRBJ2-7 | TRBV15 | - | CATSRELGVGRGSYEQYF
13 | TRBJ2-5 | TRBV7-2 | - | CASSLETGETQYF
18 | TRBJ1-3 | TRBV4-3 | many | CASSQERRDSTSGNTIYF
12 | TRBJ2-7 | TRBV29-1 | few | CSAEAESYEQYF